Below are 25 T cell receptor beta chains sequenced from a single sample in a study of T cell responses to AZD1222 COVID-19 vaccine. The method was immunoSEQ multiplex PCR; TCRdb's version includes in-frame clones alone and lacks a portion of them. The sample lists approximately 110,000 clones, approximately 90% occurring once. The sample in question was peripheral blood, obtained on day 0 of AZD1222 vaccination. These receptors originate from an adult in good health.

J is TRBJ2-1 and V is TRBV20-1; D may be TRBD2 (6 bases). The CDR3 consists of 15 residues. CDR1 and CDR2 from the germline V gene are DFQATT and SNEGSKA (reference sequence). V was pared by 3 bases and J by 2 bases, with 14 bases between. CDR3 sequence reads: CSASPPRGTYNEQFF. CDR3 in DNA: TGCAGTGCTAGTCCCCCCCGGGGGACCTACAATGAGCAGTTCTTC.

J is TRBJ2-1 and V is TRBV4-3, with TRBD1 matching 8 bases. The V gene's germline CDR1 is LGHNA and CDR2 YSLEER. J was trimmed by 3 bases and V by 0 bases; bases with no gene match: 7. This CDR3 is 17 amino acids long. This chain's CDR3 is CASSQDAAGGFYNEQFF. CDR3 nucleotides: TGCGCCAGCAGCCAAGATGCCGCAGGGGGCTTCTACAATGAGCAGTTCTTC.

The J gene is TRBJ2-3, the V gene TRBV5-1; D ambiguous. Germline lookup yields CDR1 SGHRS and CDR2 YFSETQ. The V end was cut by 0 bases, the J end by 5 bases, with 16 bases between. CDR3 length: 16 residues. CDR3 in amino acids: CASSLESSTRGDTQYF. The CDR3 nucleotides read TGCGCCAGCAGCTTGGAGTCCTCAACACGCGGAGATACGCAGTATTTT.

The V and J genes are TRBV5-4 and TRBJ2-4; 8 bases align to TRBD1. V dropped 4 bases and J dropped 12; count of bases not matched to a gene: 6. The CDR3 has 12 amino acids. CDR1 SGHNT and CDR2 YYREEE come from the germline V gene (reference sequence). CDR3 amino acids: CASSELTGDQYF. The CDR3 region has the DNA TGTGCCAGCAGCGAACTGACAGGGGATCAGTACTTC.

DNA for the CDR3: TGTGCCAGCAGCCAAGAAGGCAGGGGAAAAGATACGCAGTATTTT. It codes for CASSQEGRGKDTQYF. This rearrangement joins TRBV3-1 (or the pseudogene TRBV3-2) to TRBJ2-3; D perhaps matches TRBD1 (6 bases). CDR1 is LGHDT and CDR2 is YNNKEL in the germline V gene (reference sequence). There are 15 residues in the CDR3. V lost 0 bases, J lost 5 bases, and 12 bases lay in between.

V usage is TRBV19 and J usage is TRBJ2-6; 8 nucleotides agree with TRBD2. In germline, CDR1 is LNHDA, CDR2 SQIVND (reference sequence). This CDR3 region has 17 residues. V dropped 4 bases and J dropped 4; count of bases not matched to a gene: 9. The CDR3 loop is CASSSLRGGSGANVLTF. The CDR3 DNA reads TGTGCCAGTAGTAGTCTTCGGGGGGGTTCAGGGGCCAACGTCCTGACTTTC. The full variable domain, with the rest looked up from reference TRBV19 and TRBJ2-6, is DGGITQSPKYLFRKEGQNVTLSCEQNLNHDAMYWYRQDPGQGLRLIYYSQIVNDFQKGDIAEGYSVSREKKESFPLTVTSAQKNPTAFYLCASSSLRGGSGANVLTFGAGSRLTVL.

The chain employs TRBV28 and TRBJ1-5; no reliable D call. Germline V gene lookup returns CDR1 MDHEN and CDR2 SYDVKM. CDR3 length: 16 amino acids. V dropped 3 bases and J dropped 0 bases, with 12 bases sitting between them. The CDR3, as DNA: TGTGCCAGCAGTTTCTTACAGACATCTAGCAATCAGCCCCAGCATTTT. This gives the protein CASSFLQTSSNQPQHF.

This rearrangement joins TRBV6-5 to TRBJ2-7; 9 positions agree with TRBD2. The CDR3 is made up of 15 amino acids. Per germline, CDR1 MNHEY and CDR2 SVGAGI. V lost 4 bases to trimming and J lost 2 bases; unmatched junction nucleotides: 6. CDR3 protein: CASSSLGGGAYEQYF. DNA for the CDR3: TGTGCCAGCAGTTCCCTTGGCGGGGGGGCCTACGAGCAGTACTTC.

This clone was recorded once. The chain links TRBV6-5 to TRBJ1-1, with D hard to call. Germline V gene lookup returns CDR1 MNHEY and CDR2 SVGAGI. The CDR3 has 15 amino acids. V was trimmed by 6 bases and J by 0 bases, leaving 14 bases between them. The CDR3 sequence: CASRLPDGLNTEAFF. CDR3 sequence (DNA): TGTGCCAGCAGGCTACCGGACGGGCTGAACACTGAAGCTTTCTTT.

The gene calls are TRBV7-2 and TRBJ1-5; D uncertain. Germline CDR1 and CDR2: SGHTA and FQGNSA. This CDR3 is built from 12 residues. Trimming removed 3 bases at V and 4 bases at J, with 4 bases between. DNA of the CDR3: TGTGCCAGCAGCTTTCAGAATCAGCCCCAGCATTTT. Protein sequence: CASSFQNQPQHF.

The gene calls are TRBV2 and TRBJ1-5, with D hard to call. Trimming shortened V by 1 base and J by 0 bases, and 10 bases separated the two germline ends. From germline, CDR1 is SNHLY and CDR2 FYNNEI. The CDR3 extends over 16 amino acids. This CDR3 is CASSEGRSYSNQPQHF. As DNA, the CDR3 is TGTGCCAGCAGTGAAGGGCGGAGTTATAGCAATCAGCCCCAGCATTTT. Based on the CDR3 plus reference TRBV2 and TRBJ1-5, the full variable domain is EPEVTQTPSHQVTQMGQEVILRCVPISNHLYFYWYRQILGQKVEFLVSFYNNEISEKSEIFDDQFSVERPDGSNFTLKIRSTKLEDSAMYFCASSEGRSYSNQPQHFGDGTRLSIL.

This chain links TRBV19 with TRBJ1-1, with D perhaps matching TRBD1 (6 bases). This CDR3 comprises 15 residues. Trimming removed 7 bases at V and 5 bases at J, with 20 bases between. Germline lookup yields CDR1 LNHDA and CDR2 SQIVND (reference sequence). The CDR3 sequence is CASTDAVGGITEAFF. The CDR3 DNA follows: TGTGCCAGTACCGATGCGGTAGGGGGTATTACTGAAGCTTTCTTT.

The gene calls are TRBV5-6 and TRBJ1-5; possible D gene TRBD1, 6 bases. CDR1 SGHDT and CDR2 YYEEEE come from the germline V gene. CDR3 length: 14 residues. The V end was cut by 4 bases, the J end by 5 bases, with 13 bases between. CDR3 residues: CASSRRGGHQPQHF. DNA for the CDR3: TGTGCCAGCAGCCGGAGGGGGGGACATCAGCCCCAGCATTTT.

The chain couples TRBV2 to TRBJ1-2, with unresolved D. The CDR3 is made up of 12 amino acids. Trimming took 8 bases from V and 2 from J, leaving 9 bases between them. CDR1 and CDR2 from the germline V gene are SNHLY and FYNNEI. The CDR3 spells CASSVQNYGYTF. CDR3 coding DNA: TGTGCCAGCTCGGTTCAGAACTATGGCTACACCTTC.

The DNA for the CDR3 is TGTGCCAGCAGCTTAGGACAGGGTCAAGAGACCCAGTACTTC. This gives the protein CASSLGQGQETQYF. The V gene is TRBV7-9, the J gene TRBJ2-5; 7 positions agree with TRBD1. This CDR3 contains 14 residues. V was clipped by 1 base and J by 2 bases; unmatched bases: 1. The germline V gene has CDR1 SEHNR and CDR2 FQNEAQ (reference sequence).

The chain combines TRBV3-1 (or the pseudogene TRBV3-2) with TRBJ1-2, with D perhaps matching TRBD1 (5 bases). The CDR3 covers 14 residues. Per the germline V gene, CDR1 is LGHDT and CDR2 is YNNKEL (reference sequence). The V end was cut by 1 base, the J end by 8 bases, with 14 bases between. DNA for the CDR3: TGTGCCAGCAGCCAAGTATTTTCGACAGAGGGCTACACCTTC. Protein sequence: CASSQVFSTEGYTF.

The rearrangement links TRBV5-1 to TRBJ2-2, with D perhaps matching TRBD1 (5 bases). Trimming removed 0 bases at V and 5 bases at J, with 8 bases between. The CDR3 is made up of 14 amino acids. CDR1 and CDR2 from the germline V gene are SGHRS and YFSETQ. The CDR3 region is CASSLDRQTGELFF. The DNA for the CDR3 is TGCGCCAGCAGCTTGGACAGGCAAACCGGGGAGCTGTTTTTT.

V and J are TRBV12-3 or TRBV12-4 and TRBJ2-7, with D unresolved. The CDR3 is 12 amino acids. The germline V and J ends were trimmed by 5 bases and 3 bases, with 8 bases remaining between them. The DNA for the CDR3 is TGTGCCAGCAGTGAAGCAGACTACGAGCAGTACTTC. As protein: CASSEADYEQYF.

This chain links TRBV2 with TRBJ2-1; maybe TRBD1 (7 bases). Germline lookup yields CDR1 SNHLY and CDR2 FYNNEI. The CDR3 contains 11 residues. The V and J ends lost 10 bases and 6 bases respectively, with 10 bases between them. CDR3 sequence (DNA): TGTGCCACCAGGGGGGCCAATGAGCAGTTCTTC. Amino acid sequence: CATRGANEQFF.

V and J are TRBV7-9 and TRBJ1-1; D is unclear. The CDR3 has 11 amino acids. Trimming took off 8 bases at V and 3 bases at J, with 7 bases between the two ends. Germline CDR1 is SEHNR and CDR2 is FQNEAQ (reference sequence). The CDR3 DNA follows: TGTGCCAGCCGCCCATACACTGAAGCTTTCTTT. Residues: CASRPYTEAFF.

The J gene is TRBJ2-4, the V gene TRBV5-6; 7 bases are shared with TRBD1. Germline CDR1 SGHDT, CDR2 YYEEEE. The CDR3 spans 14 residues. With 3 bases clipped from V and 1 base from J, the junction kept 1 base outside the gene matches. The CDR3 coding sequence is TGTGCCAGCAGCTCGACAGGGGCCAAAAACATTCAGTACTTC. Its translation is CASSSTGAKNIQYF.

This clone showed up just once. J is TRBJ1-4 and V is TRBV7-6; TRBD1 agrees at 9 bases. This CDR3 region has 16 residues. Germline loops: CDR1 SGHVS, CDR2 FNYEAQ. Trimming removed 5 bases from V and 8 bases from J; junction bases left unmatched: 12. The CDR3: CASSIEQGALWEKLFF. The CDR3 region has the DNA TGTGCCAGCAGCATAGAACAGGGGGCGCTTTGGGAAAAACTGTTTTTT.

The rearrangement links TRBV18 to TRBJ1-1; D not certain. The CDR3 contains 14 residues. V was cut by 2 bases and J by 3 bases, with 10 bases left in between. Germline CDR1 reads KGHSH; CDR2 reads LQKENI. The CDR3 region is CASSPMTTDTEAFF. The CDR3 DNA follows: TGTGCCAGCTCACCAATGACCACGGACACTGAAGCTTTCTTT.

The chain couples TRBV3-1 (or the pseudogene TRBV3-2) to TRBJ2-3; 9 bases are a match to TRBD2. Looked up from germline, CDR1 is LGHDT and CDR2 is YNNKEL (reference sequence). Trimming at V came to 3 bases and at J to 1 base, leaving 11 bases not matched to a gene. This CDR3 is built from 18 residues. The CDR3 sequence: CASSHPGRRGGCTDTQYF. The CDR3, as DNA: TGTGCCAGCAGCCATCCGGGTCGGCGGGGGGGCTGCACAGATACGCAGTATTTT.

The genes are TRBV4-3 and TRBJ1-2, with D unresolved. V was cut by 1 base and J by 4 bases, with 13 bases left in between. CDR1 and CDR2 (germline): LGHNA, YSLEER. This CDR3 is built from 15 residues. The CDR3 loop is CASSQGPSDGYGYTF. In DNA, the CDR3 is TGCGCCAGCAGCCAAGGGCCCTCCGACGGCTATGGCTACACCTTC.